The clone carrying this TCR beta chain was seen a few times. What it binds is not known. This sample was taken from a study of T cell responses to AZD1222 COVID-19 vaccine. Sequencing used immunoSEQ multiplex PCR; TCRdb keeps in-frame clones, though not all of them. The top ten hold 1.6% of the sample, which has about 170,000 clones, roughly 89% seen once. Study results and caveats: Donors were largely white British and mainly female; clonal diversity was possibly underestimated. Among spike-specific TCRs, nearly half reportedly target unmutated variant regions. Recipients of AZD1222 seropositive at baseline numbered only five or six. Spike was spanned by vaccine-associated CD4 TCRs, which were dominant at 160-218 and 743-854.

Germline V gene data show CDR1 as SGHDT and CDR2 as YYEEEE. V dropped 8 bases and J dropped 7; count of bases not matched to a gene: 10. The CDR3 has 14 residues. The chain combines TRBV5-6 with TRBJ2-1, with 9 bases identical to TRBD1. The clonotype was recovered from an adult in good health. This material consisted of peripheral blood, taken on day 0 of AZD1222 vaccination. The CDR3 coding sequence is TGTGCCAGTTATACAGGGGGCGACTATAATGAGCAGTTCTTC. It specifies CASYTGGDYNEQFF.